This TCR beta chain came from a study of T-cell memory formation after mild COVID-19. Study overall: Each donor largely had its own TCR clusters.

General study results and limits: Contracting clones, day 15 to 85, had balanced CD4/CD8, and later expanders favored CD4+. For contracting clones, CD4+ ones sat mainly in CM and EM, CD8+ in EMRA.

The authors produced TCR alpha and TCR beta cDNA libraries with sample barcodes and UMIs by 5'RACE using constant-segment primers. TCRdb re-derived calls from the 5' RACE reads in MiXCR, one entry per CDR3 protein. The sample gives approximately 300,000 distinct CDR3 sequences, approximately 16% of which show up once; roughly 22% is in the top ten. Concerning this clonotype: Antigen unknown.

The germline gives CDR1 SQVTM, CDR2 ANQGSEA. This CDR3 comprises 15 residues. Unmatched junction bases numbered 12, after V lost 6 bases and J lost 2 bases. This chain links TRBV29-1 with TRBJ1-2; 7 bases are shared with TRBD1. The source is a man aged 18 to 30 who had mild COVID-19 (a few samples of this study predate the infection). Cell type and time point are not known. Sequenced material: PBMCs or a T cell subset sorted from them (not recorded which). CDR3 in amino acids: CSVELGQLSNYGYTF. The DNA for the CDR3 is TGCAGCGTAGAACTGGGACAGCTCAGCAACTATGGCTACACCTTC.